This record looks at one T cell receptor beta chain sequence and its context. The target antigen is unknown. Generated by immunoSEQ multiplex PCR, the TCRdb table keeps only in-frame clones and is missing some. The sample includes about 140,000 clones, roughly nine tenths of them seen just once. The sample originates from a study of T cell responses to AZD1222 COVID-19 vaccine. Whole-study findings and limits: Along spike, vaccine-associated CD4 TCRs were found throughout, with dominance at 160-218 and 743-854. Repertoires were sampled only after the peak T cell response.

Per the germline V gene, CDR1 is MNHEY and CDR2 is SVGAGI. This CDR3 spans 15 amino acids. V dropped 5 bases and J dropped 4 bases, with 17 bases sitting between them. The rearrangement links TRBV6-5 to TRBJ1-2, with a weak D call TRBD1 (6 bases). The source is an adult who received the AZD1222 COVID-19 vaccine. The sample here was peripheral blood, taken 28 days after the second AZD1222 dose. The CDR3, as DNA: TGTGCCAGCAGTATAGAAGCGGGGGCTAGCTATGGCTACACCTTC. Amino acid sequence: CASSIEAGASYGYTF.